This T cell receptor (beta chain) was profiled in a study of radiation and T cells in renal cell carcinoma. Using immunoSEQ multiplex PCR, the repertoire was profiled, and TCRdb retains in-frame clones only, with some absent. This table has some 150,000 clones, less than 85% appearing once. Described time point: baseline pretreatment blood. The treatment denotes: 15 Gy SBRT to primary tumor, nephrectomy 4 weeks later. CDR3 length equals 14 residues. V lost 3 bases and J 5 bases, leaving 10 bases between the germline ends. Germline CDR1 is MNHEY and CDR2 is SVGAGI. This receptor was identified in a woman in her forties or fifties with renal cell carcinoma. The chain joins TRBV6-5 to TRBJ1-4; D is possibly TRBD1 (5 bases). Sequences were derived from blood, sampled from a patient whose treatment included radiotherapy and nephrectomy. The CDR3 DNA follows: TGTGCCAGCAGTTATCTGGGGGGAAATGAAAAACTGTTTTTT. This gives the protein CASSYLGGNEKLFF.